This TCR beta chain was obtained from a study of blood T cell repertoires in COVID-19. Study information: The analysed material was cDNA or gDNA that came from T cells, B-cell-depleted T cells, or PBMCs.

Only in-frame clones appear in the TCRdb table, and some are missing; sequencing was by immunoSEQ multiplex PCR. In the table there are hundreds of thousands of clones, nearly 90% of which are singletons. From germline, CDR1 is SEHNR and CDR2 FQNEAQ (reference sequence). The CDR3 is 14 residues long. Trimming removed 8 bases from V and 3 bases from J; junction bases left unmatched: 7. The clonotype originates from a human donor in a cohort sampled during active COVID-19. The chain links TRBV7-9 to TRBJ2-3; 8 nucleotides line up with TRBD2. The sample comprised peripheral blood. This chain's CDR3 is CASSRSGGTDTQYF. The CDR3 DNA sequence: TGTGCCAGCTCCAGGAGCGGGGGTACAGATACGCAGTATTTT.